The present TCR beta chain was sequenced within a study of T cell responses to AZD1222 COVID-19 vaccine. Whole-study results and caveats: Spike-specific TCR breadth and depth rose after two AZD1222 doses.

From germline, CDR1 is MRHNA and CDR2 SNTAGT. The V segment lost 6 bases and the J segment 5 bases; nucleotides outside the gene matches: 4. This CDR3 is built from 14 residues. Assay: immunoSEQ multiplex PCR; the TCRdb copy retains only in-frame clones and omits some. The data show over 35,000 clones, around four fifths seen once. As concerns this clone: The antigen is unknown.

The receptor was derived from an adult who received the MenACWY meningococcal vaccine as a control. The rearrangement links TRBV6-4 to TRBJ1-6; 7 nucleotides agree with TRBD1. Source: peripheral blood, taken 28 days after the second dose of the MenACWY control vaccine. CDR3 loop: CASSAGTDNSPLHF. CDR3 nucleotides: TGTGCCAGCAGCGCGGGGACAGATAATTCACCCCTCCACTTT.